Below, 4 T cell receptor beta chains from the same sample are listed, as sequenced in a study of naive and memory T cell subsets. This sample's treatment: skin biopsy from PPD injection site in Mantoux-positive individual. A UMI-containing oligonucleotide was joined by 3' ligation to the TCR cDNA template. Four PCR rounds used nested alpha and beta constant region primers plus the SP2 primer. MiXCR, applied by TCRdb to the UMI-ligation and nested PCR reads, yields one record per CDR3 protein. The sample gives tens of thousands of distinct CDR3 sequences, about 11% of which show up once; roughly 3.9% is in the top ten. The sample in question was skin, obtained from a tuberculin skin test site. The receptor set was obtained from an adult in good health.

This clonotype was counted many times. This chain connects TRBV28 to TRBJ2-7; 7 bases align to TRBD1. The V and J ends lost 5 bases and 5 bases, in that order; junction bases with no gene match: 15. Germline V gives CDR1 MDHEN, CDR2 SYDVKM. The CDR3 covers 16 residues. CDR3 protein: CASSPLAGYDRDEQYF. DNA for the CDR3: TGTGCCAGCAGTCCCCTCGCCGGATATGACAGGGACGAGCAGTACTTC.

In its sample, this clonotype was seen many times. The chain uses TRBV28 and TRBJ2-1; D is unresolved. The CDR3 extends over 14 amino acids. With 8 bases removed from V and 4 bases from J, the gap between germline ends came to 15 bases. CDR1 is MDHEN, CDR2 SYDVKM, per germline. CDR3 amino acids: CASSGPTRYNEQFF. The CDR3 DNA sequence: TGTGCCAGCTCTGGGCCCACAAGGTACAATGAGCAGTTCTTC.

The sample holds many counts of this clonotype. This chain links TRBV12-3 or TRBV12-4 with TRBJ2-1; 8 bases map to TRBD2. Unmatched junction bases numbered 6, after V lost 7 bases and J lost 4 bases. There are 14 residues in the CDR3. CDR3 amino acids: CASISSGYYNEQFF. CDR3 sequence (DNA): TGTGCCAGCATCTCTAGCGGGTATTACAATGAGCAGTTCTTC.

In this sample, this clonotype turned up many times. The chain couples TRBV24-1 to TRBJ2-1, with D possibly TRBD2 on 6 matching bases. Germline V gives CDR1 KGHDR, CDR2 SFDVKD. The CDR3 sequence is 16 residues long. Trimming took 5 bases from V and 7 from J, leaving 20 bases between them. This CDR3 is CATSVKTGVLGNEQFF. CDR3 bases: TGTGCCACCAGTGTTAAAACGGGAGTATTGGGTAATGAGCAGTTCTTC.